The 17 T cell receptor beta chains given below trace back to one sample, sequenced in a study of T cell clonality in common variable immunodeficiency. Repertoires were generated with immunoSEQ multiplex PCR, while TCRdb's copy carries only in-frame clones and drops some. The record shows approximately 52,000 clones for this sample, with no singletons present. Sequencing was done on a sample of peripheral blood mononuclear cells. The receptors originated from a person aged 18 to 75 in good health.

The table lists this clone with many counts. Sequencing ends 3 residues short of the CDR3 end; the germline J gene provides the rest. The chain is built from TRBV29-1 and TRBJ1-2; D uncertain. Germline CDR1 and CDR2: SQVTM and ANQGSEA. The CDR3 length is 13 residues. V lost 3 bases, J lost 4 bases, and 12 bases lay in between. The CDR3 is CSVELNSLYGYTF. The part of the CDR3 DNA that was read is TGCAGCGTTGAGCTAAATTCCCTCTATGGC.

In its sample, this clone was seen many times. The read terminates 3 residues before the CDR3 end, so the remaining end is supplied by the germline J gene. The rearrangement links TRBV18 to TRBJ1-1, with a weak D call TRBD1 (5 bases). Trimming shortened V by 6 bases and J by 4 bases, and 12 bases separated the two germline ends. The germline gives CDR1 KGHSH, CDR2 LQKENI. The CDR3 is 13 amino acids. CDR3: CASSSDGGTEAFF. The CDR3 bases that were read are TGTGCCAGCTCGTCGGACGGGGGCACTGAA.

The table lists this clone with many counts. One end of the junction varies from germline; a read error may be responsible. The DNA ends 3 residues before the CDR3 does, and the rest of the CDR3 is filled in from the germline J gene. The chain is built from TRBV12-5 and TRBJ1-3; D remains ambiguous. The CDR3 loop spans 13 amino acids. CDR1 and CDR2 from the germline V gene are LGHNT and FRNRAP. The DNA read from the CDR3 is TGTGCTAGTGGTCGAAGTTCAGGAAACACT. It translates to CASGRSSGNT. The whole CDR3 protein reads CASGRSSGNTIYF.

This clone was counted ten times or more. The CDR3: CSATRPDTDTQYF. The CDR3 bases that were read are TGCAGTGCTACTAGGCCAGACACAGATACG. J is TRBJ2-3 and V is TRBV20-1; D gene unclear. The CDR3 is cut off 3 residues early in the read; its end comes from the germline J gene. V dropped 4 bases and J dropped 2 bases, with 10 bases sitting between them. CDR3 size: 13 residues. Per the germline V gene, CDR1 is DFQATT and CDR2 is SNEGSKA (reference sequence).

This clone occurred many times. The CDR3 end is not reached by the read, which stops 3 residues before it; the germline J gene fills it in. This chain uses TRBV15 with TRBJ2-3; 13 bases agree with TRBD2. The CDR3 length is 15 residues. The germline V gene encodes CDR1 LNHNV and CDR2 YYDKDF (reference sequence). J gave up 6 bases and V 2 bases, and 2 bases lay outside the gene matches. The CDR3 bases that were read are TGTGCCACCAGCAGATCGACTAGCGGGGGGGATACG. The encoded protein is CATSRSTSGGDT. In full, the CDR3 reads CATSRSTSGGDTQYF.

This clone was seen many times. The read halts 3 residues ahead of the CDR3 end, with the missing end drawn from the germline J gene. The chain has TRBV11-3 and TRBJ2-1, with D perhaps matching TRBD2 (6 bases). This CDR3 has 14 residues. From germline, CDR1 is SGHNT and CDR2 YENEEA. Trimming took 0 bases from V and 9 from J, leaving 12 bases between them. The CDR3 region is CASSLDGRDPEQFF. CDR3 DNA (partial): TGTGCCAGCAGCTTAGACGGGCGGGATCCTGAG.

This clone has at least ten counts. The sequenced part of the CDR3 DNA is TGTGCCAGCAGCATTGGACTAGCGGGGGTCTACGAG. It encodes CASSIGLAGVYE. The CDR3 in its entirety is CASSIGLAGVYEQYF. The chain uses TRBV7-2 and TRBJ2-7; the match to TRBD2 covers 13 bases. The CDR3 end lies 3 residues beyond the end of the read and is filled in from the germline J gene. Trimming took 5 bases from V and 3 from J; bases not matched to a gene: 4. In germline, CDR1 is SGHTA, CDR2 FQGNSA. The CDR3 is 15 residues long.

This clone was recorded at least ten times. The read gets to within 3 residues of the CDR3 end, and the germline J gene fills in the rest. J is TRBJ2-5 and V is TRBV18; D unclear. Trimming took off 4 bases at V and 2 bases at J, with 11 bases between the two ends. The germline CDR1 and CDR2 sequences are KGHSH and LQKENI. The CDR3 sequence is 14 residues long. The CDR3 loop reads CASSLASGQETQYF. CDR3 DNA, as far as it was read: TGTGCCAGCTCACTGGCTTCAGGTCAAGAGACC.

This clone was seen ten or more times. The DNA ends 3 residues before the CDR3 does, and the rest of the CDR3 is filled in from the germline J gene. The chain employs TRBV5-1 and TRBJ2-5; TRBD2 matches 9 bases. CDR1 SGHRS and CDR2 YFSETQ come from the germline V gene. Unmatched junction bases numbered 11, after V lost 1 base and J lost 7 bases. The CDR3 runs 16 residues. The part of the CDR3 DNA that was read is TGCGCCAGCAGCTTGAGGACGCGGGAGGGCCCCGGGACC. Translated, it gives CASSLRTREGPGT. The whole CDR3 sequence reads CASSLRTREGPGTQYF.

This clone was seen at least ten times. CDR3 protein: CASSLLDRGQGNEQFF. The sequenced CDR3 bases are TGTGCCAGCAGCTTACTGGACAGGGGGCAAGGCAATGAG. The rearrangement links TRBV5-4 to TRBJ2-1; 11 bases match TRBD1. The read falls 3 residues short of the CDR3 end, and the missing part is taken from the germline J gene. The CDR3 is made up of 16 amino acids. J was trimmed by 6 bases and V by 2 bases; bases with no gene match: 7. Germline V CDR1 and CDR2: SGHNT, YYREEE (reference sequence).

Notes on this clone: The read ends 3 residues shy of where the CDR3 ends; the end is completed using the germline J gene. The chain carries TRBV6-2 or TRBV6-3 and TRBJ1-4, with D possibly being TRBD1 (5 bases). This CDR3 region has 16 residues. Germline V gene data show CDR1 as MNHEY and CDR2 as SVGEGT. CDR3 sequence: CASSPTGFWGNSPLFF. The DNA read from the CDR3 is TGTGCCAGCAGTCCAACAGGCTTCTGGGGTAATTCACCA.

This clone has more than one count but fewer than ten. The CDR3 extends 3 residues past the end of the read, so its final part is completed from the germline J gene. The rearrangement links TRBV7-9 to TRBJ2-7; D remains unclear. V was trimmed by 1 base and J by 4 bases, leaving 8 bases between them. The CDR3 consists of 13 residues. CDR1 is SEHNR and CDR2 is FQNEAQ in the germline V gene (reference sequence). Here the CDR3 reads CASSLGGGYEQYF. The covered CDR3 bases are TGTGCCAGCAGCTTAGGAGGCGGATACGAG.

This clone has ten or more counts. The CDR3 loop is CASSLGVSGPYVEAFF. The sequenced part of the CDR3 DNA is TGTGCCAGCAGCTTGGGCGTCTCAGGGCCCTATGTGGAA. The rearrangement links TRBV5-4 to TRBJ1-1, with D possibly being TRBD1 (5 bases). The read terminates 3 residues ahead of where the CDR3 ends, so the germline J gene completes it. Germline CDR1 reads SGHNT; CDR2 reads YYREEE (reference sequence). CDR3 length equals 16 residues.

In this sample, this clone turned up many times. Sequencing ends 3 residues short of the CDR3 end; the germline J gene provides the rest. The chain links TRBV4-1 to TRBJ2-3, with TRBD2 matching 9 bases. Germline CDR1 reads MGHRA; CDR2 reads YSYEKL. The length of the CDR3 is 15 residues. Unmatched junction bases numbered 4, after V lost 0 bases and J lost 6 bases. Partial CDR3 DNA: TGCGCCAGCAGCCAAGAAACTAGCGGGTGGGATACG. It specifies CASSQETSGWDT. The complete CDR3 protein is CASSQETSGWDTQYF.

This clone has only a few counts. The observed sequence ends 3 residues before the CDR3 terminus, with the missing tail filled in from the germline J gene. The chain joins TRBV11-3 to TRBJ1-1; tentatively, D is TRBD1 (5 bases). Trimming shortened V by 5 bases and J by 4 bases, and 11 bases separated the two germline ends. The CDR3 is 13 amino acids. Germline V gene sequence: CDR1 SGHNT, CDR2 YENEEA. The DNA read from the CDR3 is TGTGCCAGCAGCGCGGGGGAGGGCACTGAA. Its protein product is CASSAGEGTE. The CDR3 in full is CASSAGEGTEAFF.

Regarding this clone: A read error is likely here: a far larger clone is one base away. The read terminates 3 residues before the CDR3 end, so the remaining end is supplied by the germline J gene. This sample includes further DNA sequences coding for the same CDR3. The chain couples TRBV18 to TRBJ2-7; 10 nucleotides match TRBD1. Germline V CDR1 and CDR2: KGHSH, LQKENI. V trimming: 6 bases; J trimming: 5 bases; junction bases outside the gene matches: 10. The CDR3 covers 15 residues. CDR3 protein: CASSRGQGMGNEQYF. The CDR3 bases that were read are TGTGCCAGCTCGAGGGGACAGGGGATGGGCAACGAG.

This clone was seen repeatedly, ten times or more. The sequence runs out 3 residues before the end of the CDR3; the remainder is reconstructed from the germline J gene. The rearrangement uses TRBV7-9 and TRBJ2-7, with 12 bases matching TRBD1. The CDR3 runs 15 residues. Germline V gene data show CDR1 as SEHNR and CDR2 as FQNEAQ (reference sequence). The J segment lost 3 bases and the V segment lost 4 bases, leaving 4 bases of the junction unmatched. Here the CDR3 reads CASSYGTGGLYEQYF. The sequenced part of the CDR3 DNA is TGTGCCAGCAGCTACGGGACAGGGGGCCTCTACGAG. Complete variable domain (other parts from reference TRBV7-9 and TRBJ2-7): DTGVSQNPRHKITKRGQNVTFRCDPISEHNRLYWYRQTLGQGPEFLTYFQNEAQLEKSRLLSDRFSAERPKGSFSTLEIQRTEQGDSAMYLCASSYGTGGLYEQYFGPGTRLTVT.